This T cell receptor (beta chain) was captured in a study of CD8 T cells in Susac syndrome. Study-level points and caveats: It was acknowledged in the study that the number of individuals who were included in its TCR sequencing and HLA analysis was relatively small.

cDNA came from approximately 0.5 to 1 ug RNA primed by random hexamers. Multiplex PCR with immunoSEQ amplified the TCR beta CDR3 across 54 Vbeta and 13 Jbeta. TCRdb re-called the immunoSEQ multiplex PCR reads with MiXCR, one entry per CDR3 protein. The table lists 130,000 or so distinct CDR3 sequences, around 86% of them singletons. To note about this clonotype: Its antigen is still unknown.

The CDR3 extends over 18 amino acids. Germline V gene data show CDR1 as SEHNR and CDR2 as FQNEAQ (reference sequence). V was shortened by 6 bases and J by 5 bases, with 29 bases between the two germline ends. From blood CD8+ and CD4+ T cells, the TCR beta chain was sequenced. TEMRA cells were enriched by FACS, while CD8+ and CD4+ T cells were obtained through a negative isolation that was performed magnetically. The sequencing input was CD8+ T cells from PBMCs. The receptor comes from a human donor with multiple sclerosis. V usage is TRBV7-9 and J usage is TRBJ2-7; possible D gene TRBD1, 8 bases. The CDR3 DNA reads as TGTGCCAGCAGGACCACGGGAGGACAGGGTTTATCAGCTAACGAGCAGTACTTC. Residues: CASRTTGGQGLSANEQYF.